This entry lists 16 T cell receptor beta chains sequenced from one sample in a study of blood T cell repertoires in COVID-19. Assay used: immunoSEQ multiplex PCR; TCRdb lists only in-frame clones, some missing. The sample has roughly 200,000 clones, approximately 91% seen once. What was sequenced was peripheral blood. The origin of the receptors is a man in his fifties with COVID-19, enrolled during active disease.

As DNA, the CDR3 is TGTGCCAGCAGCTTTTCCCCGTACTCTGGGGCCAACGTCCTGACTTTC. Its translation is CASSFSPYSGANVLTF. The chain recombines TRBV7-2 with TRBJ2-6; D call uncertain. The V gene's germline CDR1 is SGHTA and CDR2 FQGNSA. The CDR3 runs 16 residues. Trimming removed 3 bases from V and 0 bases from J, with 9 bases in between.

The chain is built from TRBV6-2 or TRBV6-3 and TRBJ2-5; 10 bases line up with TRBD2. CDR3 size: 18 residues. From germline, CDR1 is MNHEY and CDR2 SVGEGT. The V gene end was trimmed by 2 bases and the J gene end by 0 bases; junction bases not matched to a gene: 9. The CDR3 bases are TGTGCCAGCAGTTACCGAAGTAGCGGGGGGCCCAACCAAGAGACCCAGTACTTC. Translated: CASSYRSSGGPNQETQYF.

The rearrangement joins TRBV6-5 to TRBJ1-2, with D tentatively TRBD1 (6 bases). CDR1 and CDR2 from the germline V gene are MNHEY and SVGAGI. V lost 2 bases to trimming and J lost 6 bases, with 10 bases between them. This CDR3 has 13 amino acids. CDR3 sequence reads: CASSYEGHHGYTF. CDR3 coding DNA: TGTGCCAGCAGTTACGAGGGACACCATGGCTACACCTTC.

This sequence joins TRBV5-4 and TRBJ2-7; D is ambiguous. Germline V lookup: CDR1 SGHNT, CDR2 YYREEE (reference sequence). V lost 3 bases and J 2 bases, leaving 12 bases between the germline ends. The CDR3 is 14 residues long. CDR3 sequence (DNA): TGTGCCAGCAGCTCAAGCGCGATGGCCTACGAGCAGTACTTC. This codes for CASSSSAMAYEQYF.

This chain links TRBV7-5 with TRBJ2-2; the table's TRBD1 call for D was not verified on the DNA. TRBV7-5 is noted as a pseudogene. This CDR3 contains 17 residues. CDR3 coding DNA: TGTGCCAGAAGCAGTGTGGGACACACTTCGAACACCGGGGAGCTGTTTTTT. It specifies CARSSVGHTSNTGELFF.

CDR3 nucleotides: TGTGCCAGCTCACCACCGTCGGGGGTTGAGCAGTTCTTC. Its protein product is CASSPPSGVEQFF. This rearrangement joins TRBV18 to TRBJ2-1; TRBD2 might be the D (6 bases). Per germline, CDR1 KGHSH and CDR2 LQKENI. Trimming removed 0 bases from V and 9 bases from J, with 9 bases in between. This CDR3 comprises 13 residues.

The J gene is TRBJ2-3, the V gene TRBV7-2; D might be TRBD1 (5 bases). CDR3 size: 13 residues. Germline V gene data show CDR1 as SGHTA and CDR2 as FQGNSA. Deletions cut 1 base from V and 4 bases from J, with 6 bases between. Written as DNA, the CDR3 is TGTGCCAGCAGCTTAGGACAGTCAGATACGCAGTATTTT. Translation: CASSLGQSDTQYF.

This chain joins TRBV6-1 and TRBJ2-3; possible D gene TRBD1, 5 bases. Germline-derived CDR1 and CDR2 are MNHNS and SASEGT. Deletions cut 3 bases from V and 4 bases from J, with 17 bases between. The CDR3 length is 16 residues. CDR3 DNA sequence: TGTGCCAGCAGTGATGGGGCCCGGGTGATCTCAGATACGCAGTATTTT. This sequence encodes CASSDGARVISDTQYF.

The genes are TRBV29-1 and TRBJ2-5; TRBD2 aligns across 13 bases. In germline, CDR1 is SQVTM, CDR2 ANQGSEA. This CDR3 has 15 amino acids. Trimming removed 5 bases from V and 4 bases from J; junction bases left unmatched: 7. CDR3 residues: CSVLRTSGRSETQYF. In DNA, the CDR3 is TGCAGCGTTCTCCGGACTAGCGGGAGATCAGAGACCCAGTACTTC.

The V and J genes are TRBV18 and TRBJ2-7; D possibly corresponds to TRBD1 (6 bases). The CDR3 sequence is 16 residues long. Looked up from germline, CDR1 is KGHSH and CDR2 is LQKENI. V was trimmed by 0 bases and J by 4 bases, leaving 16 bases between them. This CDR3 reads CASSPPGRGKGYEQYF. In nucleotides, the CDR3 is TGTGCCAGCTCACCACCGGGCAGGGGAAAAGGGTACGAGCAGTACTTC. The full variable domain, with the rest looked up from reference TRBV18 and TRBJ2-7, is NAGVMQNPRHLVRRRGQEARLRCSPMKGHSHVYWYRQLPEEGLKFMVYLQKENIIDESGMPKERFSAEFPKEGPSILRIQQVVRGDSAAYFCASSPPGRGKGYEQYFGPGTRLTVT.

This chain links TRBV19 with TRBJ2-7; perhaps TRBD2 as D (5 bases). The CDR3 consists of 14 residues. The V gene lost 4 bases and the J gene lost 6 bases, with 16 bases spanning the gap. Germline CDR1 LNHDA, CDR2 SQIVND (reference sequence). The CDR3 DNA sequence: TGTGCCAGTAGTAAGGCTAGCTCTCTCTCCGAGCAGTACTTC. Translated, it gives CASSKASSLSEQYF.

The chain has TRBV2 and TRBJ2-2; 10 bases agree with TRBD2. The trim removed 2 bases at V and 5 bases at J, leaving 2 bases unmatched. Germline loops: CDR1 SNHLY, CDR2 FYNNEI. The CDR3 spans 15 residues. CDR3 region: CASSELAGVTGELFF. The CDR3 DNA is TGTGCCAGCAGTGAACTAGCGGGAGTTACCGGGGAGCTGTTTTTT.

The CDR3 DNA reads as TGTGCCAGTAGTATTGCCAGGGGGCCTGGAAACACCATATATTTT. The encoded protein is CASSIARGPGNTIYF. J is TRBJ1-3 and V is TRBV19; 8 bases align to TRBD1. The junction had 3 bases not matched to a gene; V was cut back by 3 bases and J by 2 bases. This CDR3 is 15 amino acids long. Looked up from germline, CDR1 is LNHDA and CDR2 is SQIVND (reference sequence).

This chain links TRBV12-2 with TRBJ2-7; the table calls TRBD1, which could not be checked here. TRBV12-2 is a known pseudogene. The CDR3 is made up of 15 amino acids. CDR3 residues: CASRLRQGFSYEQYF. The CDR3 bases are TGTGCAAGTCGCTTAAGACAGGGATTCTCCTACGAGCAGTACTTC.

This rearrangement joins TRBV5-1 to TRBJ2-1; tentative D call: TRBD1 (5 bases). CDR3 size: 16 residues. Germline V gene data show CDR1 as SGHRS and CDR2 as YFSETQ. The ends were cut back, 2 bases at V and 1 base at J, with 13 bases in the middle. CDR3 nucleotides: TGCGCCAGCAGCTTAGCAGGGTTAGGATCCTACAATGAGCAGTTCTTC. Amino acid sequence: CASSLAGLGSYNEQFF.

DNA for the CDR3: TGTGCCAGTAGTCCCTCGGACAGGGAGGGCTACACCTTC. This sequence encodes CASSPSDREGYTF. The V call is TRBV19, the J call TRBJ1-2; TRBD1 aligns across 8 bases. J was trimmed by 8 bases and V by 5 bases; bases with no gene match: 7. Germline values: CDR1 LNHDA, CDR2 SQIVND (reference sequence). The CDR3 has 13 residues.